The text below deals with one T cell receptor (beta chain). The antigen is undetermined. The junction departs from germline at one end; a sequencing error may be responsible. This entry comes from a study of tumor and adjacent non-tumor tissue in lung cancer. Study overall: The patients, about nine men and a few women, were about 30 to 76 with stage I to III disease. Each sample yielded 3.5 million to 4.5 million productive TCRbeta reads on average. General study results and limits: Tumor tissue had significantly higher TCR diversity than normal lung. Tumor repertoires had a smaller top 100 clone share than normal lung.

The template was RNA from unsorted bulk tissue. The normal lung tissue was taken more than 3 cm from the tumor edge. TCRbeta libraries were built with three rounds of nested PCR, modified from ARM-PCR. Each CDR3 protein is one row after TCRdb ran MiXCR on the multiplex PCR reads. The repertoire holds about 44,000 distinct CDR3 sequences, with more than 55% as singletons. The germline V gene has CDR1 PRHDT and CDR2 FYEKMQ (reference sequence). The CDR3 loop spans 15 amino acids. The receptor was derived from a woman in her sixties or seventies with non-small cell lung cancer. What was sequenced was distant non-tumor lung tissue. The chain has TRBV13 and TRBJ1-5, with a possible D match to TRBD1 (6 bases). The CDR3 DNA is TGTGACAGCAGCTTTCACAGGGAGATGGGTCAGCCCCAGCATTTT. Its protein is CDSSFHREMGQPQHF.